Listed here is a single T cell receptor (beta chain). Its matching antigen is unknown. The data stem from a study of cytomegalovirus exposure and HLA in healthy donors. Researchers ran the PCR with 60 Vbeta and 13 Jbeta primers. Here immunoSEQ multiplex PCR was the method, and the copy in TCRdb shows in-frame clones only, minus some. Here the sample spans under 200,000 clones, roughly 72% being singletons. Findings and limits, study-wide: Whilst most TCR sequences proved rare, a subset of public TCRs occurred across many donors. In a later analysis, at a false discovery rate of 0.05, under 20,000 TCR beta sequences were associated with HLA alleles. The authors reported that TCR beta sequences could predict HLA-A and HLA-B alleles. These predictions were accurate for most subjects in the first cohort.

The origin of this receptor is a middle-aged man in good health and CMV-seronegative. Sequencing was performed on PBMCs.

The CDR3 loop is CASSSNLQSGANVLTF. CDR3 nucleotides: TGTGCCAGCAGCTCAAATTTACAGTCTGGGGCCAACGTCCTGACTTTC. This chain links TRBV7-3 with TRBJ2-6; D call uncertain. Trimming removed 4 bases from V and 1 base from J, with 11 bases in between. The CDR3 contains 16 residues. The germline gives CDR1 SGHTA, CDR2 FQGTGA.